This T cell receptor beta chain was found in a study of blood T cell repertoires in COVID-19. Study details: Nucleic acid was either cDNA or gDNA, and it came from T cells, B-cell-depleted T cells, or PBMCs.

Per the original methods: Reference gene primer amplification in the assay estimated nucleated cell counts. Sequencing used immunoSEQ multiplex PCR; TCRdb keeps in-frame clones, though not all of them. Clonal size and the V and J genes are those of that table, whereas D and trimming came from the DNA. This sample carries 200,000 or so clones, roughly 84% of them seen once, and the ten largest clones take 2% to 2.5%. The CDR3 has 15 residues. From germline, CDR1 is SGHKS and CDR2 YYEKEE (reference sequence). Trimming at V came to 3 bases and at J to 0 bases, leaving 5 bases not matched to a gene. The rearrangement links TRBV5-5 to TRBJ1-1; the match to TRBD1 covers 7 bases. The material sequenced was peripheral blood. The clonotype originates from a man aged 35 to 55 who had recovered from COVID-19. CDR3 DNA sequence: TGTGCCAGCAGCTCCCTCAGGGGGATGAACACTGAAGCTTTCTTT. It specifies CASSSLRGMNTEAFF.